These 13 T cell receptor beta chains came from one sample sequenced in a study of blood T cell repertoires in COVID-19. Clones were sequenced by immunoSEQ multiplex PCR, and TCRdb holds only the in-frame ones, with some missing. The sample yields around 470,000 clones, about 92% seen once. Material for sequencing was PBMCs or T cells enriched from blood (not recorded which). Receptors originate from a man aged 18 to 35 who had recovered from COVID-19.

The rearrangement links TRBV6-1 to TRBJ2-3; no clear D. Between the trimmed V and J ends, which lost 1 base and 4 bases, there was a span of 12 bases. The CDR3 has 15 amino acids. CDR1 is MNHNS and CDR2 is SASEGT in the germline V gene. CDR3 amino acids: CASSEGGQSADTQYF. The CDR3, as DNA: TGTGCCAGCAGTGAAGGTGGGCAGTCCGCAGATACGCAGTATTTT.

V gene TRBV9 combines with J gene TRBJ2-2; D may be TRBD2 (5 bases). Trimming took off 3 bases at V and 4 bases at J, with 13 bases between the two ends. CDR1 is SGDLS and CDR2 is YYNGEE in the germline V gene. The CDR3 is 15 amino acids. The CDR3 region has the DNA TGTGCCAGCAGCGCGGAGGCCTCTAGCACCGGGGAGCTGTTTTTT. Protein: CASSAEASSTGELFF.

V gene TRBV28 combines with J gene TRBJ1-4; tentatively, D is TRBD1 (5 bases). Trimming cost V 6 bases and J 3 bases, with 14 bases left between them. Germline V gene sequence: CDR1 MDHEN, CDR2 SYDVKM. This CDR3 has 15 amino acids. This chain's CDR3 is CASRTQGKANEKLFF. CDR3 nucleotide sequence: TGTGCCAGCAGAACGCAGGGAAAGGCTAATGAAAAACTGTTTTTT.

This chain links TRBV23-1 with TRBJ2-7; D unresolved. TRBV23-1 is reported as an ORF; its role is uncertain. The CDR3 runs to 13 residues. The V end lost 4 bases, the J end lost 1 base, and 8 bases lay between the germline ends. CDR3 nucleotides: TGCGCCAGCAGTCGCCTCACATCCTACGAGCAGTACTTC. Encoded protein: CASSRLTSYEQYF.

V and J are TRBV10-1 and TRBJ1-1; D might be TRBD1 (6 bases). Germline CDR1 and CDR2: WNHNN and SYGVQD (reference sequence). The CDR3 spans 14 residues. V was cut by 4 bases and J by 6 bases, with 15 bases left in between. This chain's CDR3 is CASSGTGLRAEAFF. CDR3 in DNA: TGCGCCAGCAGTGGTACAGGGCTTAGGGCTGAAGCTTTCTTT.

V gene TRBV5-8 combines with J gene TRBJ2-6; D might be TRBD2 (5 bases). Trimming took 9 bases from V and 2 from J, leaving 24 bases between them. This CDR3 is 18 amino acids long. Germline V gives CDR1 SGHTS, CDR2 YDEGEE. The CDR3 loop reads CATTASRTLLTGANVLTF. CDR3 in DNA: TGTGCCACCACTGCTAGCAGGACGCTTCTCACTGGGGCCAACGTCCTGACTTTC.

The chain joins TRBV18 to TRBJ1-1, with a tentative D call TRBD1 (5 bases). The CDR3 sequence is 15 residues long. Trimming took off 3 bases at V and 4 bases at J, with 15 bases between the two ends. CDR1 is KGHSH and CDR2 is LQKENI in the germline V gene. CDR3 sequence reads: CASSPPQGGGTEAFF. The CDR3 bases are TGTGCCAGCTCACCGCCCCAGGGTGGTGGCACTGAAGCTTTCTTT.

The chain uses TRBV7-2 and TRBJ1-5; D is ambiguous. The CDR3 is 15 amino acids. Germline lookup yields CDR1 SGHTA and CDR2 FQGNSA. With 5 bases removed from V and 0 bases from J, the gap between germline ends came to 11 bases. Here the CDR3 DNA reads TGTGCCAGCAGCCCCGACACGAATAGCAATCAGCCCCAGCATTTT. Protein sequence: CASSPDTNSNQPQHF.

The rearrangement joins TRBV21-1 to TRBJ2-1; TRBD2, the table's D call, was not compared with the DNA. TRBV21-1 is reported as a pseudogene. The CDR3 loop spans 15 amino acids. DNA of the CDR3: TGTGCCAGCAGCAAAGCGAGGGCACATTACAATGAGCAGTTCTTC. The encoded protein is CASSKARAHYNEQFF.

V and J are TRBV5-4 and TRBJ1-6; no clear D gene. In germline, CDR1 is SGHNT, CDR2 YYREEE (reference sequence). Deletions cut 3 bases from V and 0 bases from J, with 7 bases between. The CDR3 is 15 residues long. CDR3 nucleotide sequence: TGTGCCAGCAGCTCGACTAGCTCCTATAATTCACCCCTCCACTTT. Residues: CASSSTSSYNSPLHF.

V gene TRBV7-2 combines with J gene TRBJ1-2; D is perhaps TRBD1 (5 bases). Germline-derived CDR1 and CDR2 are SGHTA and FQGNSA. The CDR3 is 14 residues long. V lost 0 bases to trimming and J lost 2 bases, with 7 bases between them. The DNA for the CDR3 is TGTGCCAGCAGCTTAGCACAGGTGAACTATGGCTACACCTTC. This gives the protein CASSLAQVNYGYTF. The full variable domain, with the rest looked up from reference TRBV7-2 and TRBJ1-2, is GAGVSQSPSNKVTEKGKDVELRCDPISGHTALYWYRQSLGQGLEFLIYFQGNSAPDKSGLPSDRFSAERTGGSVSTLTIQRTQQEDSAVYLCASSLAQVNYGYTFGSGTRLTVV.

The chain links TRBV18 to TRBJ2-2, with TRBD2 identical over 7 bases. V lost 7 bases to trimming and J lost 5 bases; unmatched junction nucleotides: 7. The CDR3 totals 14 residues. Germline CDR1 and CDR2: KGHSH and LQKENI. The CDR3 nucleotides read TGTGCCAGCTACTCGGGACTAACGACCGGGGAGCTGTTTTTT. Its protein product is CASYSGLTTGELFF. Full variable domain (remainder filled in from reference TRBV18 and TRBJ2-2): NAGVMQNPRHLVRRRGQEARLRCSPMKGHSHVYWYRQLPEEGLKFMVYLQKENIIDESGMPKERFSAEFPKEGPSILRIQQVVRGDSAAYFCASYSGLTTGELFFGEGSRLTVL.

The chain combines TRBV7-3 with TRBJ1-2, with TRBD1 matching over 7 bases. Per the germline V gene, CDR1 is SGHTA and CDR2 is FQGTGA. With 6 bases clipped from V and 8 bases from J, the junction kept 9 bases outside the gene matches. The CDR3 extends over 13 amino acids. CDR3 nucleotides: TGTGCCAGCAGTCCAACAGGGGCGAGCGGCTACACCTTC. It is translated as CASSPTGASGYTF.